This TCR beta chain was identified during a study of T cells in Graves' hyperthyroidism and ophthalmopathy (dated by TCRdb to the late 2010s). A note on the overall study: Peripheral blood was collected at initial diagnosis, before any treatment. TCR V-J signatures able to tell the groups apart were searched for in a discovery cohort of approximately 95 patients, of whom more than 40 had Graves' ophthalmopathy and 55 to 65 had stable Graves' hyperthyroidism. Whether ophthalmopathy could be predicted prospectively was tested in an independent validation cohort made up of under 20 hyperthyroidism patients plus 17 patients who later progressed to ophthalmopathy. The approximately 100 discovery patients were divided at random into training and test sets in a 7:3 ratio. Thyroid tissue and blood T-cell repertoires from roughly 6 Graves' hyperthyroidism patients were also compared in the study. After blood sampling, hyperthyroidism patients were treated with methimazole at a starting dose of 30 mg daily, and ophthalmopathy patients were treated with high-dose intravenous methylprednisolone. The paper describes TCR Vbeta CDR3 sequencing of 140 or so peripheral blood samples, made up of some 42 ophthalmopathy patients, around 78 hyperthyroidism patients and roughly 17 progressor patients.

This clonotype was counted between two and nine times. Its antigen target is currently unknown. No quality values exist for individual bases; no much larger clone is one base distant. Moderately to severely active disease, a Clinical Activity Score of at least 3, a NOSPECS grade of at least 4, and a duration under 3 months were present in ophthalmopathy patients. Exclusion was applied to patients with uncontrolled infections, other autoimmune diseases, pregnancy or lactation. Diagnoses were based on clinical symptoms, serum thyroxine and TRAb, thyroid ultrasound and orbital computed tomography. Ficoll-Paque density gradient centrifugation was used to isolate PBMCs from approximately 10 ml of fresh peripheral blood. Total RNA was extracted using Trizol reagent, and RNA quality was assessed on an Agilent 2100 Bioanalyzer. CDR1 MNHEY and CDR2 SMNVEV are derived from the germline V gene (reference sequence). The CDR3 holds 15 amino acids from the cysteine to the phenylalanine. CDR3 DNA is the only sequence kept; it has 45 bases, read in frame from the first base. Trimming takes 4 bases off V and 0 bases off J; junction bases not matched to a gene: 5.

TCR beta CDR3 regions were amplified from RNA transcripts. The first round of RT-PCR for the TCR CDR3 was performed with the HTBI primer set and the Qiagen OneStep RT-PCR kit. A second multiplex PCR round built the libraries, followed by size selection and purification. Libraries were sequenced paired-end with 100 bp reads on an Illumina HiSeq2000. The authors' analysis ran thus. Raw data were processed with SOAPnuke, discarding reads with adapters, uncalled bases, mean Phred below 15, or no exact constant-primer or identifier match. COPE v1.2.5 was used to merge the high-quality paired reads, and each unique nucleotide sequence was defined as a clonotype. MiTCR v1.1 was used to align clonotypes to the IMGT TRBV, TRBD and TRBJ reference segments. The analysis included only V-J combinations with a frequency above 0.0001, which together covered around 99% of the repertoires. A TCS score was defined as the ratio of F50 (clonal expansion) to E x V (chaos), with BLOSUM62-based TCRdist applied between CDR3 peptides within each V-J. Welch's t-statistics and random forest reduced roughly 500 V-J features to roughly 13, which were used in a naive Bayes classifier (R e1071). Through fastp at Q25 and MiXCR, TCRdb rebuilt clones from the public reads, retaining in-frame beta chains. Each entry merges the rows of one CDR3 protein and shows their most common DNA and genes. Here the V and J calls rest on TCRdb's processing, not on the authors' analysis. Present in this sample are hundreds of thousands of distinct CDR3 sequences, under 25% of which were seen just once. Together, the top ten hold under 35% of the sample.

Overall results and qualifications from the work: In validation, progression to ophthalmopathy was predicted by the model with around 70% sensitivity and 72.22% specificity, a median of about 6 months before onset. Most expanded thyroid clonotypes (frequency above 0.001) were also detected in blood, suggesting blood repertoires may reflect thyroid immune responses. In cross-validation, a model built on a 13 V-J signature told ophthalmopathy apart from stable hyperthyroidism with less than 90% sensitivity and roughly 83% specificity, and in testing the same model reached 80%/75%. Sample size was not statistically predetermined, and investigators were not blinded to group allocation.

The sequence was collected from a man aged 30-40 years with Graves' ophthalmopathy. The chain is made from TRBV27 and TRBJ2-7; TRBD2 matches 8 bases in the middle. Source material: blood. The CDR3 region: CASSSVAGSSYEQYF. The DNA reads TGTGCCAGCAGTTCGGTAGCGGGGAGCTCCTACGAGCAGTACTTC.